This passage covers 31 T cell receptor beta chains from one sample sequenced in a study of blood T cell repertoires in COVID-19. Sequencing used immunoSEQ multiplex PCR; TCRdb keeps in-frame clones, though not all of them. The table lists about 100,000 clones, about 86% of them singletons, with less than 9% in the top ten. Material: peripheral blood. These receptors were collected from a man in his 60s with acute or convalescent COVID-19.

The rearrangement joins TRBV5-6 to TRBJ2-7, with 9 bases identical to TRBD2. The V and J ends lost 1 base and 1 base, in that order; junction bases with no gene match: 3. The CDR3 is made up of 15 amino acids. The germline gives CDR1 SGHDT, CDR2 YYEEEE. The CDR3 reads CASSLLAGASYEQYF. The CDR3 bases are TGTGCCAGCAGCTTGTTAGCGGGAGCATCCTACGAGCAGTACTTC.

This clone occurred once. This sequence joins TRBV7-9 and TRBJ2-2, with 8 bases matching TRBD2. Trimming removed 4 bases from V and 7 bases from J; junction bases left unmatched: 11. This CDR3 comprises 16 residues. In germline, CDR1 is SEHNR, CDR2 FQNEAQ (reference sequence). The CDR3 here is CASSYYGLAGNGELFF. The CDR3 DNA is TGTGCCAGCAGCTATTATGGGCTAGCGGGCAACGGGGAGCTGTTTTTT.

The V gene is TRBV11-2, the J gene TRBJ1-3, with D unclear. Per the germline V gene, CDR1 is SGHAT and CDR2 is FQNNGV. The germline V and J ends were trimmed by 0 bases and 0 bases, with 6 bases remaining between them. The CDR3 contains 15 residues. The CDR3 is CASSLEGHSGNTIYF. The CDR3 DNA reads TGTGCCAGCAGCTTAGAGGGCCACTCTGGAAACACCATATATTTT.

The rearrangement joins TRBV12-3 or TRBV12-4 to TRBJ1-2, with a weak D call TRBD1 (5 bases). Trimming took 1 base from V and 10 from J, leaving 10 bases between them. The CDR3 runs 12 residues. Here the CDR3 reads CASSLGPTVYTF. CDR3 sequence (DNA): TGTGCCAGCAGTTTAGGTCCGACAGTCTACACCTTC.

V and J are TRBV12-3 or TRBV12-4 and TRBJ1-2, with D possibly matching TRBD1 (5 bases). The CDR3 has 13 amino acids. Trimming took 5 bases from V and 5 from J, leaving 12 bases between them. In DNA, the CDR3 is TGTGCCAGCAGTCCCGCGGGGGGATATGGCTACACCTTC. This translates into CASSPAGGYGYTF.

The chain carries TRBV7-9 and TRBJ2-5, with 13 nucleotides matching TRBD2. V dropped 5 bases and J dropped 7; count of bases not matched to a gene: 13. This CDR3 region has 17 residues. Germline V gene sequence: CDR1 SEHNR, CDR2 FQNEAQ (reference sequence). CDR3 in amino acids: CASSNRLAGGRGVTQYF. The CDR3 DNA sequence: TGTGCCAGCAGCAATCGACTAGCGGGGGGCCGTGGTGTGACCCAGTACTTC. The complete variable domain, with remaining parts taken from reference TRBV7-9 and TRBJ2-5, reads DTGVSQNPRHKITKRGQNVTFRCDPISEHNRLYWYRQTLGQGPEFLTYFQNEAQLEKSRLLSDRFSAERPKGSFSTLEIQRTEQGDSAMYLCASSNRLAGGRGVTQYFGPGTRLLVL.

This chain links TRBV12-3 or TRBV12-4 with TRBJ1-2; 7 bases map to TRBD1. The CDR3 is 13 residues long. V lost 1 base, J lost 7 bases, and 3 bases stayed unmatched. In DNA, the CDR3 is TGTGCCAGCAGTTTAGGGACAGGCCTTGGCTACACCTTC. Residues: CASSLGTGLGYTF.

The genes are TRBV9 and TRBJ1-3; the D gene is possibly TRBD1 (6 bases). The CDR3 has 17 residues. V shed 3 bases and J shed 0 bases, with 16 bases lying between them. CDR1 is SGDLS, CDR2 YYNGEE, per germline. CDR3 region: CASSEPMGHRSGNTIYF. CDR3 bases: TGTGCCAGCAGCGAGCCCATGGGACACCGCTCTGGAAACACCATATATTTT.

The V and J genes are TRBV6-5 and TRBJ1-4; no firm D call. Germline V CDR1 and CDR2: MNHEY, SVGAGI. The V gene lost 0 bases and the J gene lost 4 bases, with 9 bases spanning the gap. The CDR3 contains 15 residues. CDR3: CASSYSGSGNEKLFF. The DNA of the CDR3 is TGTGCCAGCAGTTACTCGGGGAGTGGTAATGAAAAACTGTTTTTT.

The chain uses TRBV7-2 and TRBJ2-5; 12 bases match TRBD2. The germline V gene has CDR1 SGHTA and CDR2 FQGNSA. This CDR3 has 15 amino acids. The V segment lost 5 bases and the J segment 7 bases; nucleotides outside the gene matches: 8. The CDR3 is CASSLVLAGGGTQYF. The CDR3 nucleotides are TGTGCCAGCAGCCTAGTACTAGCGGGGGGTGGGACCCAGTACTTC.

This rearrangement joins TRBV5-1 to TRBJ2-1; 13 bases align to TRBD2. The CDR3 runs to 15 residues. Germline V gene sequence: CDR1 SGHRS, CDR2 YFSETQ. The V and J ends lost 3 bases and 8 bases, in that order; junction bases with no gene match: 5. In DNA form, the CDR3 reads TGCGCCAGCAGCTGGACTAGCGGGGGCAGGGATGAGCAGTTCTTC. It translates to CASSWTSGGRDEQFF.

V usage is TRBV3-1 (or the pseudogene TRBV3-2) and J usage is TRBJ1-3, with TRBD1 identical over 8 bases. This CDR3 has 18 residues. Germline CDR1 and CDR2: LGHDT and YNNKEL (reference sequence). Trimming took 0 bases from V and 4 from J; bases not matched to a gene: 11. The CDR3 loop is CASSQDGQGLLSGNTIYF. DNA for the CDR3: TGTGCCAGCAGCCAAGACGGACAGGGTCTTCTTTCGGGAAACACCATATATTTT.

The J gene is TRBJ2-3, the V gene TRBV6-2 or TRBV6-3; the match to TRBD2 covers 8 bases. CDR1 and CDR2 (germline): MNHEY, SVGEGT. The J segment lost 4 bases and the V segment lost 4 bases, leaving 10 bases of the junction unmatched. CDR3 size: 16 residues. The DNA for the CDR3 is TGTGCCAGCAGTTCGAAGCGGGAGCTCCCCCCAGATACGCAGTATTTT. Translation gives CASSSKRELPPDTQYF.

The chain joins TRBV7-9 to TRBJ2-2; D may be TRBD2 (5 bases). The V end lost 1 base, the J end lost 3 bases, and 12 bases lay between the germline ends. Germline V gene lookup returns CDR1 SEHNR and CDR2 FQNEAQ (reference sequence). This CDR3 is 16 amino acids long. In nucleotides, the CDR3 is TGTGCCAGCAGCTTAGGGGTCGCGGGCGACACCGGGGAGCTGTTTTTT. Translation gives CASSLGVAGDTGELFF.

This clone was picked up one time. This chain uses TRBV5-1 with TRBJ1-1; D ambiguous. The CDR3 covers 15 residues. V was trimmed by 0 bases and J by 4 bases, leaving 13 bases between them. Germline assignment: CDR1 SGHRS and CDR2 YFSETQ. Written as DNA, the CDR3 is TGCGCCAGCAGCTTGGATACTCTTGGGAGCACTGAAGCTTTCTTT. It specifies CASSLDTLGSTEAFF.

This CDR3 reads CASSFDRLSNTEAFF. Written as DNA, the CDR3 is TGTGCCAGCAGCTTTGACAGGTTGTCGAACACTGAAGCTTTCTTT. The chain uses TRBV7-8 and TRBJ1-1; D is possibly TRBD1 (6 bases). The V gene's germline CDR1 is SGHVS and CDR2 FQNEAQ. Trimming shortened V by 3 bases and J by 1 base, and 12 bases separated the two germline ends. The length of the CDR3 is 15 residues.

The J gene is TRBJ2-7, the V gene TRBV7-9; unclear D gene. Trimming removed 2 bases from V and 6 bases from J, with 5 bases in between. The CDR3 length is 11 residues. Germline V gene sequence: CDR1 SEHNR, CDR2 FQNEAQ (reference sequence). In DNA form, the CDR3 reads TGTGCCAGCAGCTTAATGCGCGAGCAGTACTTC. Protein product: CASSLMREQYF.

This chain connects TRBV3-1 (or the pseudogene TRBV3-2) to TRBJ1-5; TRBD1 is a possible D gene (5 bases). The CDR3 sequence is 13 residues long. The V gene's germline CDR1 is LGHDT and CDR2 YNNKEL (reference sequence). V was shortened by 4 bases and J by 9 bases, with 13 bases between the two germline ends. The CDR3 spells CASSRGGLGPQHF. As DNA, the CDR3 is TGTGCCAGCAGCCGCGGGGGTTTAGGGCCCCAGCATTTT.

The J gene is TRBJ2-1, the V gene TRBV30, with 9 positions matching TRBD1. J lost 7 bases, V lost 4 bases, and 5 bases had no gene match. This CDR3 region has 13 residues. Per the germline V gene, CDR1 is GTSNPN and CDR2 is SVGIG (reference sequence). CDR3 sequence (DNA): TGTGCCTGGAACTCCGGGACAGGGAATGAGCAGTTCTTC. It specifies CAWNSGTGNEQFF.

The rearrangement links TRBV4-3 to TRBJ2-1; 12 nucleotides align to TRBD2. Germline values: CDR1 LGHNA, CDR2 YSLEER. V shed 1 base and J 7 bases; nucleotides not matched to a gene: 2. This CDR3 is built from 15 residues. CDR3 coding DNA: TGCGCCAGCAGCCAAGCTAGCGGGGGGGCTAATGAGCAGTTCTTC. Translation: CASSQASGGANEQFF.

This chain connects TRBV11-2 to TRBJ2-3, with D possibly matching TRBD2 (5 bases). Per the germline V gene, CDR1 is SGHAT and CDR2 is FQNNGV. Trimming left V 5 bases short and J 2 bases short, with 17 bases between. CDR3 length: 16 residues. Here the CDR3 DNA reads TGTGCCAGCAGCGCCGGACTTCGGAGGTACACAGATACGCAGTATTTT. Protein: CASSAGLRRYTDTQYF.

V is TRBV2 and J is TRBJ1-1; the D is unclear. CDR1 SNHLY and CDR2 FYNNEI come from the germline V gene. V was cut by 7 bases and J by 3 bases, with 12 bases left in between. The CDR3 covers 13 residues. Here the CDR3 reads CASNLRRDTEAFF. In nucleotides, the CDR3 is TGTGCCAGCAACCTTCGACGGGACACTGAAGCTTTCTTT.

The V call is TRBV6-5, the J call TRBJ2-1; D remains unclear. V was shortened by 5 bases and J by 9 bases, with 14 bases between the two germline ends. This CDR3 has 13 residues. Germline V gene sequence: CDR1 MNHEY, CDR2 SVGAGI. The DNA for the CDR3 is TGTGCCAGCAGTCCGTACGCCGGCGGTGAGCAGTTCTTC. This translates into CASSPYAGGEQFF.

The rearrangement uses TRBV3-1 (or the pseudogene TRBV3-2) and TRBJ1-2, with 7 bases lining up with TRBD1. Germline-derived CDR1 and CDR2 are LGHDT and YNNKEL (reference sequence). V trimming: 1 base; J trimming: 0 bases; junction bases outside the gene matches: 5. This CDR3 has 16 residues. This CDR3 is CASSQGTGPSNYGYTF. DNA for the CDR3: TGTGCCAGCAGCCAAGGGACAGGCCCATCTAACTATGGCTACACCTTC.

The chain uses TRBV5-4 and TRBJ2-1; 8 nucleotides line up with TRBD2. Germline lookup yields CDR1 SGHNT and CDR2 YYREEE (reference sequence). J lost 8 bases, V lost 0 bases, and 7 bases had no gene match. The CDR3 loop spans 15 amino acids. The CDR3 DNA sequence: TGTGCCAGCAGCTTGGGTGGGACTAGTCGTTATGAGCAGTTCTTC. Amino acids: CASSLGGTSRYEQFF. The variable domain in full, with the rest retrieved from reference TRBV5-4 and TRBJ2-1, is ETGVTQSPTHLIKTRGQQVTLRCSSQSGHNTVSWYQQALGQGPQFIFQYYREEENGRGNFPPRFSGLQFPNYSSELNVNALELDDSALYLCASSLGGTSRYEQFFGPGTRLTVL.

V usage is TRBV12-3 or TRBV12-4 and J usage is TRBJ1-1; maybe TRBD1 (5 bases). V dropped 6 bases and J dropped 5 bases, with 13 bases sitting between them. The CDR3 loop spans 13 amino acids. The CDR3 region has the DNA TGTGCCAGCAGCAAGACAGTTGGTACTGAAGCTTTCTTT. Encoded protein: CASSKTVGTEAFF.

This clone was seen a single time. The V call is TRBV30, the J call TRBJ2-7, with D possibly being TRBD1 (5 bases). Germline values: CDR1 GTSNPN, CDR2 SVGIG (reference sequence). The CDR3 is made up of 15 amino acids. Deletions cut 8 bases from V and 2 bases from J, with 22 bases between. CDR3 in DNA: TGTGCCGGCCATATGCAGAAGGGGTCCCCCTACGAGCAGTACTTC. As protein: CAGHMQKGSPYEQYF. The whole variable domain, remainder taken from reference TRBV30 and TRBJ2-7, is SQTIHQWPATLVQPVGSPLSLECTVEGTSNPNLYWYRQAAGRGLQLLFYSVGIGQISSEVPQNLSASRPQDRQFILSSKKLLLSDSGFYLCAGHMQKGSPYEQYFGPGTRLTVT.

The V call is TRBV6-1, the J call TRBJ2-7; 7 nucleotides line up with TRBD2. The V gene end was trimmed by 3 bases and the J gene end by 4 bases; junction bases not matched to a gene: 6. The CDR3 sequence is 14 residues long. From germline, CDR1 is MNHNS and CDR2 SASEGT. The CDR3 protein is CASSDWGTKYEQYF. The CDR3 DNA is TGTGCCAGCAGTGATTGGGGGACTAAGTACGAGCAGTACTTC.

The chain uses TRBV6-2 or TRBV6-3 and TRBJ2-3, with D possibly TRBD2 on 6 matching bases. The germline gives CDR1 MNHEY, CDR2 SVGEGT. V was cut by 4 bases and J by 2 bases, with 13 bases left in between. There are 15 residues in the CDR3. The CDR3 protein is CASSSGLTYTDTQYF. The CDR3 DNA follows: TGTGCCAGCAGTTCCGGACTAACCTACACAGATACGCAGTATTTT.

This clone was observed a single time. The rearrangement uses TRBV7-2 and TRBJ1-2; tentatively, D is TRBD1 (6 bases). Trimming took 3 bases from V and 0 from J, leaving 11 bases between them. Germline assignment: CDR1 SGHTA and CDR2 FQGNSA. This CDR3 spans 15 amino acids. The CDR3 nucleotides are TGTGCCAGCAGCTTGACAGGAGTAGCTAACTATGGCTACACCTTC. Its protein is CASSLTGVANYGYTF.

CDR3 sequence: CASSQGAVRGIHYEQYF. The CDR3 DNA sequence: TGTGCCAGCAGCCAAGGGGCGGTAAGGGGAATCCACTACGAGCAGTACTTC. V is TRBV3-1 (or the pseudogene TRBV3-2) and J is TRBJ2-7, with D perhaps TRBD1 (5 bases). CDR3 length equals 17 residues. Trimming left V 1 base short and J 3 bases short, with 19 bases between. The germline V gene has CDR1 LGHDT and CDR2 YNNKEL (reference sequence).